Described below is a single T cell receptor (beta chain) sequence and its context. The sample comes from a study of blood T cell repertoires in COVID-19. Looking at the study overall: Acute and convalescent COVID-19 specimens originated in the United States, Italy and Spain. The cDNA or gDNA used as material had been derived from T cells, B-cell-depleted T cells, or PBMCs.

Source study methods: It was from reference gene primer amplification that nucleated cell counts were estimated. Generated by immunoSEQ multiplex PCR, the TCRdb table keeps only in-frame clones and is missing some. V and J calls and clone size are as listed in that table; D and trimming were resolved from the DNA. The profile shows 100,000 to 150,000 clones, 80% to 90% of them singletons. The CDR3 totals 16 residues. J lost 1 base, V lost 5 bases, and 5 bases had no gene match. Germline V gives CDR1 SGHVS, CDR2 FNYEAQ. The V and J genes are TRBV7-6 and TRBJ1-3; 10 bases line up with TRBD1. The clonotype comes from an older woman with acute or convalescent COVID-19. The sequenced sample was peripheral blood. This CDR3 reads CASSLGQGFSGNTIYF. CDR3 sequence (DNA): TGTGCCAGCAGCCTGGGACAGGGGTTTTCTGGAAACACCATATATTTT.